The sequence of this TCR beta chain was determined in a study of cytomegalovirus exposure and HLA in healthy donors. Findings and limits, study-wide: A missense variant in DCLRE1C was later tied to TCR beta V- and J-gene trimming.

This CDR3 region has 15 residues. Trimming shortened V by 4 bases and J by 1 base, and 14 bases separated the two germline ends. Germline loops: CDR1 SGHTA, CDR2 FQGNSA. Regarding this clone: The antigen is not known.

Primers: 60 Vbeta forward and 13 Jbeta reverse. Profiling relied on immunoSEQ multiplex PCR, and the TCRdb table lists in-frame clones only, not all of them. The repertoire has under 130,000 clones, 65% to 80% of them found once; the top ten carry about 5%. The chain joins TRBV7-2 to TRBJ2-7, with a possible D match to TRBD2 (7 bases). The sequencing input was PBMCs. This clonotype originated in a male donor in good health and CMV-seronegative. This CDR3 reads CASSSAGGRSYEQYF. The CDR3 nucleotides are TGTGCCAGCAGCTCCGCCGGGGGGCGGTCCTACGAGCAGTACTTC.